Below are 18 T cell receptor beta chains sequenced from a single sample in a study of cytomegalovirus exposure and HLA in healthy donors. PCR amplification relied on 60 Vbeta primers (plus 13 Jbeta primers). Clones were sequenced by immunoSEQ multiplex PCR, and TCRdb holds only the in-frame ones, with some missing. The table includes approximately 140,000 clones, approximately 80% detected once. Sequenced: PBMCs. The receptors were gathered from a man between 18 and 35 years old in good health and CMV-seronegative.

CDR3 in amino acids: CASSLRGPNNEQFF. In DNA, the CDR3 is TGTGCCAGTAGTTTGAGGGGGCCTAACAATGAGCAGTTCTTC. V usage is TRBV19 and J usage is TRBJ2-1; 7 bases align to TRBD1. Germline V gives CDR1 LNHDA, CDR2 SQIVND (reference sequence). Trimming took 5 bases from V and 5 from J; bases not matched to a gene: 6. This CDR3 region has 14 residues. Drawing the rest from reference TRBV19 and TRBJ2-1, the complete variable domain is DGGITQSPKYLFRKEGQNVTLSCEQNLNHDAMYWYRQDPGQGLRLIYYSQIVNDFQKGDIAEGYSVSREKKESFPLTVTSAQKNPTAFYLCASSLRGPNNEQFFGPGTRLTVL.

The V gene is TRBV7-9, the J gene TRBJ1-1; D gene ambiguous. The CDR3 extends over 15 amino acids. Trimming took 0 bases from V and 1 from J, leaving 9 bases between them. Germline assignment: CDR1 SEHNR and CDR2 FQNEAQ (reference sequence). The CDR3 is CASSLAIQPNTEAFF. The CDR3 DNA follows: TGTGCCAGCAGCTTAGCGATACAGCCGAACACTGAAGCTTTCTTT.

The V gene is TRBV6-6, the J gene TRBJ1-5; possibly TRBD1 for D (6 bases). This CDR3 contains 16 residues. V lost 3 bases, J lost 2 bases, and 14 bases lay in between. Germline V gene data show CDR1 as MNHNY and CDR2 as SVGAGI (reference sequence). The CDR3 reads CASSYQQGIGNQPQHF. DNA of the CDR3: TGTGCCAGCAGTTATCAACAGGGTATTGGCAATCAGCCCCAGCATTTT.

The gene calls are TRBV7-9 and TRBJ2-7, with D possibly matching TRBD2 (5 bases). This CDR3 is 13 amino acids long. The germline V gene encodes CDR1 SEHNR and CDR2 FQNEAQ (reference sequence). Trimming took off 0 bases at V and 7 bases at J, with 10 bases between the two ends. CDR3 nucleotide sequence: TGTGCCAGCAGCTTAGCTAGCGCTGGGGAGCAGTACTTC. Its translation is CASSLASAGEQYF.

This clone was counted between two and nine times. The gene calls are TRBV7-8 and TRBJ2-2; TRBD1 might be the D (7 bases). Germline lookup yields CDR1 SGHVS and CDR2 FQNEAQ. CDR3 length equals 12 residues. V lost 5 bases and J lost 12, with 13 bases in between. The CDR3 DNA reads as TGTGCCAGCAGCGCCCAGGGGGGTAAGCTGTTTTTT. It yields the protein CASSAQGGKLFF.

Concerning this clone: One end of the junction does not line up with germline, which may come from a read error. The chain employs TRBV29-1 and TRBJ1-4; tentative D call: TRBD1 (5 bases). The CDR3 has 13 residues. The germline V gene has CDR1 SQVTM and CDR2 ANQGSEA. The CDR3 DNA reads TGCAGCGTGGAAGTCAGGGCTAATGAAAAACTGTTTTTT. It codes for CSVEVRANEKLFF.

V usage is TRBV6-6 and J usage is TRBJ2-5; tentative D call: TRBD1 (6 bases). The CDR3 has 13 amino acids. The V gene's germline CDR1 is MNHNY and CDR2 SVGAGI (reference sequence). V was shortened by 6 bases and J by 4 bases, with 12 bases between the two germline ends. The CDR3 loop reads CASSLQGPETQYF. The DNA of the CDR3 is TGTGCCAGCAGCCTCCAGGGGCCAGAGACCCAGTACTTC.

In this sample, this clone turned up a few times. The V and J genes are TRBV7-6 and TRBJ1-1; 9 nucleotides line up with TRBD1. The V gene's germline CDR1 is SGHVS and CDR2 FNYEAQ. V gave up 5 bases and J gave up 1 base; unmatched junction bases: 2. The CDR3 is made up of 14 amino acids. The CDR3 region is CASSGTGRNTEAFF. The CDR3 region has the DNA TGTGCCAGCAGCGGGACAGGGCGGAACACTGAAGCTTTCTTT. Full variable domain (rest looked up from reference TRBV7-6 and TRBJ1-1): GAGVSQSPRYKVTKRGQDVALRCDPISGHVSLYWYRQALGQGPEFLTYFNYEAQQDKSGLPNDRFSAERPEGSISTLTIQRTEQRDSAMYRCASSGTGRNTEAFFGQGTRLTVV.

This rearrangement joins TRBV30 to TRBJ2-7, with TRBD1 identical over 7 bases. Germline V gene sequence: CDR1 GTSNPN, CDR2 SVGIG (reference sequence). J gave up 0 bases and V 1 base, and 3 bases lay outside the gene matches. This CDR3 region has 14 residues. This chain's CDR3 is CAWSEQGFSYEQYF. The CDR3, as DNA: TGTGCCTGGAGTGAACAGGGGTTCTCCTACGAGCAGTACTTC.

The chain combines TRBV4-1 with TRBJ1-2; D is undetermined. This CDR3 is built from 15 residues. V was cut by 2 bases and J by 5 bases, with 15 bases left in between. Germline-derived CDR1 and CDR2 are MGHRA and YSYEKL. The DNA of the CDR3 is TGCGCCAGCAGCCAATACTCCGGACGGGAGTATGGCTACACCTTC. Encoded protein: CASSQYSGREYGYTF.

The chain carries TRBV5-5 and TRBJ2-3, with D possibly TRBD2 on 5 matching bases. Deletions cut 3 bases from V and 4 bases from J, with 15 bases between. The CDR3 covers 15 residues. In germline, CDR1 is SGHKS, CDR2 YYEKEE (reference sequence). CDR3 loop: CASSYISGFADTQYF. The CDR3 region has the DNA TGTGCCAGCAGCTATATATCGGGGTTTGCAGATACGCAGTATTTT.

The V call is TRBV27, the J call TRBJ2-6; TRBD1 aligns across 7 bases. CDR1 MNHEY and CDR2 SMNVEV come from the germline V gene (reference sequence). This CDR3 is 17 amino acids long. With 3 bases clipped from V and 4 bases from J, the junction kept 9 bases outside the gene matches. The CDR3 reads CASSLHIEGAGANVLTF. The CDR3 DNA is TGTGCCAGCAGTTTGCATATAGAGGGGGCCGGGGCCAACGTCCTGACTTTC.

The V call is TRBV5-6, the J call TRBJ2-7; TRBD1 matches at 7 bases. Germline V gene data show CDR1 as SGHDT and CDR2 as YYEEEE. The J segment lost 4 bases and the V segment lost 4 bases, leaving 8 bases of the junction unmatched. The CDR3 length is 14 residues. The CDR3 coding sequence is TGTGCCAGCAGCCCAGGGACAGAACTTTACGAGCAGTACTTC. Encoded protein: CASSPGTELYEQYF.

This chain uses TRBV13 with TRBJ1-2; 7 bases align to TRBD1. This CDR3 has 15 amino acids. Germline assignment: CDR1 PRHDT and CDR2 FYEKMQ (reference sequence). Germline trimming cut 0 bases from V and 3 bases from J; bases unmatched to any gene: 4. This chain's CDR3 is CASSLGQGLHYGYTF. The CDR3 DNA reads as TGTGCCAGCAGCTTAGGACAGGGGCTTCACTATGGCTACACCTTC.

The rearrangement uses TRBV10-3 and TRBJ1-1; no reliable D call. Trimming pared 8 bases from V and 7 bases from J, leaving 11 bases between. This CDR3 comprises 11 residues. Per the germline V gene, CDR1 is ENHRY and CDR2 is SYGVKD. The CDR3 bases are TGTGCCATCGGAAGGGAGGGTGAAGCTTTCTTT. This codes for CAIGREGEAFF.

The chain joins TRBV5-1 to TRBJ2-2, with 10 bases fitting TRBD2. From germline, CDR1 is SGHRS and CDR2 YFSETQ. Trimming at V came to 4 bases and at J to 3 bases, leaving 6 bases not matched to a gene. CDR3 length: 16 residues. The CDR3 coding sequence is TGCGCCAGCAGCAGAAGCGGGGGGGCGGACACCGGGGAGCTGTTTTTT. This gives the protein CASSRSGGADTGELFF.

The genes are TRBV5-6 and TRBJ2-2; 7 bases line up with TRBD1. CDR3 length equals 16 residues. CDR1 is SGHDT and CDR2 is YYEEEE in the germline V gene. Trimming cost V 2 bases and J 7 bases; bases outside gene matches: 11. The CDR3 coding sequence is TGTGCCAGCAGCTTCACAGGGGAAGGATTTTACGGGGAGCTGTTTTTT. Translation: CASSFTGEGFYGELFF.

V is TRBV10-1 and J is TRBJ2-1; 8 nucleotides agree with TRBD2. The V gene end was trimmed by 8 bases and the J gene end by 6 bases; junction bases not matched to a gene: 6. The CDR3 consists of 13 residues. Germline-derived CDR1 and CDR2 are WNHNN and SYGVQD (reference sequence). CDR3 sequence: CASGLAGSNEQFF. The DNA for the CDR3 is TGCGCCAGCGGATTAGCGGGAAGCAATGAGCAGTTCTTC.